These 19 T cell receptor beta chains were sequenced from one sample in a study of blood T cell repertoires in COVID-19. Using immunoSEQ multiplex PCR, the repertoire was profiled, and TCRdb retains in-frame clones only, with some absent. The sample includes roughly 200,000 clones, around 90% of them seen just once. The sequenced sample was peripheral blood. The receptor set was obtained from a man aged 35-49 years with acute or convalescent COVID-19.

The chain uses TRBV19 and TRBJ2-1, with 11 bases matching TRBD1. The CDR3 is 16 amino acids. V lost 0 bases, J lost 4 bases, and 2 bases stayed unmatched. Germline values: CDR1 LNHDA, CDR2 SQIVND (reference sequence). CDR3 bases: TGTGCCAGTAGTATAGATGGGACAGGGGGTTACAATGAGCAGTTCTTC. Translated: CASSIDGTGGYNEQFF.

This clone was found once. This sequence joins TRBV10-3 and TRBJ1-2, with D maybe TRBD1 (6 bases). The CDR3 is 14 residues long. V was trimmed by 6 bases and J by 4 bases, leaving 15 bases between them. Germline CDR1 and CDR2: ENHRY and SYGVKD. CDR3 DNA sequence: TGTGCCATCAGGAAGGAACAGGGTTCCTATGGCTACACCTTC. Translating it yields CAIRKEQGSYGYTF.

The chain carries TRBV2 and TRBJ2-5; TRBD1 is a possible D gene (6 bases). Germline V gives CDR1 SNHLY, CDR2 FYNNEI. This CDR3 spans 13 amino acids. This chain's CDR3 is CAQMGANQETQYF. The CDR3 DNA reads TGTGCACAAATGGGGGCGAACCAAGAGACCCAGTACTTC. The variable domain in full, with the rest retrieved from reference TRBV2 and TRBJ2-5, is EPEVTQTPSHQVTQMGQEVILRCVPISNHLYFYWYRQILGQKVEFLVSFYNNEISEKSEIFDDQFSVERPDGSNFTLKIRSTKLEDSAMYFCAQMGANQETQYFGPGTRLLVL.

The chain combines TRBV6-1 with TRBJ1-4, with no clear D. The CDR3 runs 15 residues. In germline, CDR1 is MNHNS, CDR2 SASEGT. V lost 0 bases to trimming and J lost 3 bases, with 8 bases between them. The CDR3 nucleotides read TGTGCCAGCAGTGAAGCTTGGTCGGCTAATGAAAAACTGTTTTTT. Protein: CASSEAWSANEKLFF.

The CDR3 loop reads CASSDGPRAFF. For the CDR3, the DNA is TGTGCCAGCAGTGACGGTCCACGGGCTTTCTTT. V usage is TRBV6-1 and J usage is TRBJ1-1; D remains ambiguous. CDR1 is MNHNS, CDR2 SASEGT, per germline. The CDR3 loop spans 11 amino acids. The ends were cut back, 3 bases at V and 11 bases at J, with 10 bases in the middle.

The rearrangement joins TRBV11-2 to TRBJ2-7, with D tentatively TRBD2 (6 bases). Germline V gives CDR1 SGHAT, CDR2 FQNNGV. V lost 8 bases and J 5 bases, leaving 13 bases between the germline ends. The CDR3 runs 12 residues. CDR3 DNA: TGTGCCAGCGGATGGGGACTTGACGAGCAGTACTTC. It encodes CASGWGLDEQYF.

This CDR3 is CASSLKRGETYEQYF. CDR3 DNA sequence: TGTGCCAGCAGTTTAAAGCGGGGGGAGACCTACGAGCAGTACTTC. This chain uses TRBV27 with TRBJ2-7, with TRBD2 identical over 9 bases. This CDR3 has 15 residues. The V gene end was trimmed by 2 bases and the J gene end by 2 bases; junction bases not matched to a gene: 4. Germline CDR1 and CDR2: MNHEY and SMNVEV (reference sequence).

The chain combines TRBV5-1 with TRBJ2-5; 11 bases line up with TRBD1. CDR3 size: 16 residues. CDR1 is SGHRS and CDR2 is YFSETQ in the germline V gene. Trimming removed 4 bases from V and 5 bases from J; junction bases left unmatched: 10. The CDR3 coding sequence is TGCGCCAGCAGCATTACCGGGACAGGGGGTCGGGAGACCCAGTACTTC. It is translated as CASSITGTGGRETQYF.

The V gene is TRBV4-2, the J gene TRBJ2-1, with D possibly being TRBD2 (5 bases). The CDR3 length is 12 residues. CDR1 and CDR2 from the germline V gene are LGHNA and YNFKEQ. V was cut by 4 bases and J by 9 bases, with 10 bases left in between. DNA of the CDR3: TGTGCCAGCAGCCCGCTCCGGGGTGAGCAGTTCTTC. Its translation is CASSPLRGEQFF.

The chain joins TRBV2 to TRBJ1-2, with 9 bases that match TRBD1. CDR1 is SNHLY, CDR2 FYNNEI, per germline. J lost 6 bases, V lost 4 bases, and 0 bases had no gene match. The CDR3 spans 12 residues. Here the CDR3 DNA reads TGTGCCAGCAGTGGGACAGGGGATGGCTACACCTTC. It translates to CASSGTGDGYTF.

V gene TRBV30 combines with J gene TRBJ1-1; possibly TRBD1 for D (6 bases). Germline V CDR1 and CDR2: GTSNPN, SVGIG (reference sequence). Trimming stripped 4 bases from V and 1 base from J, with 16 bases between. The CDR3 extends over 15 amino acids. The CDR3 reads CAWTRVRGGNTEAFF. The CDR3 nucleotides read TGTGCCTGGACCCGAGTCAGGGGCGGGAACACTGAAGCTTTCTTT. Full variable domain (outside the CDR3, taken from reference TRBV30 and TRBJ1-1): SQTIHQWPATLVQPVGSPLSLECTVEGTSNPNLYWYRQAAGRGLQLLFYSVGIGQISSEVPQNLSASRPQDRQFILSSKKLLLSDSGFYLCAWTRVRGGNTEAFFGQGTRLTVV.

V and J are TRBV7-8 and TRBJ1-5, with a weak D call TRBD1 (5 bases). CDR3 size: 16 residues. V was pared by 5 bases and J by 2 bases, with 16 bases between. CDR1 and CDR2 (germline): SGHVS, FQNEAQ. The CDR3, as DNA: TGTGCCAGCAGCCCCTGGACATTATTTGGCAATCAGCCCCAGCATTTT. Its translation: CASSPWTLFGNQPQHF.

The genes are TRBV10-3 and TRBJ2-1, with D possibly TRBD2 on 5 matching bases. V was shortened by 4 bases and J by 7 bases, with 14 bases between the two germline ends. Germline CDR1 ENHRY, CDR2 SYGVKD. This CDR3 is 14 amino acids long. Written as DNA, the CDR3 is TGTGCCATCAGTGCCGGGTTAAGAGGGAATGAGCAGTTCTTC. It translates to CAISAGLRGNEQFF.

The chain is built from TRBV5-4 and TRBJ1-6; 8 bases are shared with TRBD1. J was trimmed by 7 bases and V by 4 bases; bases with no gene match: 7. CDR3 length: 15 amino acids. Germline V lookup: CDR1 SGHNT, CDR2 YYREEE (reference sequence). The CDR3, as DNA: TGTGCCAGCAGCCTAAGGACAGGGACGAATTCACCCCTCCACTTT. Protein: CASSLRTGTNSPLHF.

The chain joins TRBV19 to TRBJ1-1, with 7 bases lining up with TRBD1. CDR1 is LNHDA and CDR2 is SQIVND in the germline V gene (reference sequence). The CDR3 covers 13 residues. The V gene end was trimmed by 3 bases and the J gene end by 5 bases; junction bases not matched to a gene: 3. The CDR3 sequence is CASSMQGGTEAFF. The CDR3 DNA follows: TGTGCCAGTAGTATGCAGGGGGGAACTGAAGCTTTCTTT.

The chain employs TRBV5-1 and TRBJ2-7, with 9 bases fitting TRBD2. The junction had 8 bases not matched to a gene; V was cut back by 4 bases and J by 0 bases. Per the germline V gene, CDR1 is SGHRS and CDR2 is YFSETQ. The CDR3 is made up of 16 amino acids. The CDR3 DNA is TGCGCCAGCAGCCCGCGGACTAGCGCCGTCTCCTACGAGCAGTACTTC. Its protein product is CASSPRTSAVSYEQYF. Looking up the rest from reference TRBV5-1 and TRBJ2-7 gives the full variable domain: KAGVTQTPRYLIKTRGQQVTLSCSPISGHRSVSWYQQTPGQGLQFLFEYFSETQRNKGNFPGRFSGRQFSNSRSEMNVSTLELGDSALYLCASSPRTSAVSYEQYFGPGTRLTVT.

The genes are TRBV10-3 and TRBJ2-7; D possibly corresponds to TRBD1 (6 bases). This CDR3 region has 14 residues. Germline loops: CDR1 ENHRY, CDR2 SYGVKD. Trimming left V 5 bases short and J 3 bases short, with 14 bases between. For the CDR3, the DNA is TGTGCCATCAGTAATGGGAGACAGGACTACGAGCAGTACTTC. It yields the protein CAISNGRQDYEQYF.

The chain recombines TRBV9 with TRBJ2-1; D is perhaps TRBD2 (6 bases). CDR3 length equals 14 residues. Between the trimmed V and J ends, which lost 6 bases and 8 bases, there was a span of 18 bases. The germline V gene has CDR1 SGDLS and CDR2 YYNGEE. The CDR3 DNA follows: TGTGCCAGCAAGGAGGGGCTAGCTGGCGATGAGCAGTTCTTC. Its translation: CASKEGLAGDEQFF.

The chain uses TRBV10-1 and TRBJ2-2; 9 nucleotides align to TRBD1. This CDR3 is 17 amino acids long. Germline assignment: CDR1 WNHNN and CDR2 SYGVQD (reference sequence). V lost 2 bases, J lost 4 bases, and 8 bases stayed unmatched. The CDR3 here is CASSEMTGTGRTGELFF. The CDR3 DNA sequence: TGCGCCAGCAGTGAGATGACCGGGACAGGGCGCACCGGGGAGCTGTTTTTT.